This TCR beta chain was recorded in a study of response to subunit inactivated influenza vaccine. Study-wide results and limits: With each seasonal influenza vaccination, the authors suggested, few new T cells are recruited.

V shed 3 bases, J shed 2 bases, and the junction held 6 bases outside the gene matches. CDR1 SEHNR and CDR2 FQNEAQ come from the germline V gene (reference sequence). The CDR3 has 16 amino acids. MiXCR was run by TCRdb on the RT-PCR reads, yielding one entry per CDR3 protein. The table shows approximately 500,000 distinct CDR3 sequences, with 10% to 15% occurring only once. For this clonotype: Its target is not known.

This chain uses TRBV7-9 with TRBJ2-3; 9 bases align to TRBD2. The sequence was collected from a man between 50 and 59 years old who received an inactivated influenza vaccine. This specimen was PBMCs from blood, taken about 40 days after vaccination. The CDR3 DNA reads TGTGCCAGCAGCTTTACGACGGGACTAGCCACAGATACGCAGTATTTT. It encodes CASSFTTGLATDTQYF.